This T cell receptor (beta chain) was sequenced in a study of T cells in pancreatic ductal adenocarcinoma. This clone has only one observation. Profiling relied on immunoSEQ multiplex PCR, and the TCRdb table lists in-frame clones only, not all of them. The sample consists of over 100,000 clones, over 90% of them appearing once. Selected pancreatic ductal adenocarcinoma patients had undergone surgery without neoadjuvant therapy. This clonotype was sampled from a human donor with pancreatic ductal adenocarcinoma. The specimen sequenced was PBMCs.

The CDR3 nucleotides are TGTGCCAGCAGCCGTCATGGCCCAAGCTCCTACGAGCAGTACTTC. Translation: CASSRHGPSSYEQYF. J is TRBJ2-7 and V is TRBV5-4; no clear D. Germline V gene data show CDR1 as SGHNT and CDR2 as YYREEE (reference sequence). The CDR3 totals 15 residues. Trimming removed 4 bases at V and 0 bases at J, with 14 bases between.